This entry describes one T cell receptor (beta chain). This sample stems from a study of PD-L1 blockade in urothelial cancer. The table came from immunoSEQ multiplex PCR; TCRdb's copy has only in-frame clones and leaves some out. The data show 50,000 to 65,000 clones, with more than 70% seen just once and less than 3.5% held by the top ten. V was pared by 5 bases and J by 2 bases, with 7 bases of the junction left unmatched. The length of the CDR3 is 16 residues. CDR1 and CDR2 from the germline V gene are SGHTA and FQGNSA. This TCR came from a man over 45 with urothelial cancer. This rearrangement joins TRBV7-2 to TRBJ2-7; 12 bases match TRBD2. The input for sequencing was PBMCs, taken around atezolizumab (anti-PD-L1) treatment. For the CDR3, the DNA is TGTGCCAGCAGCCCTAGGACTAGCGGGATGACCTACGAGCAGTACTTC. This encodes CASSPRTSGMTYEQYF.